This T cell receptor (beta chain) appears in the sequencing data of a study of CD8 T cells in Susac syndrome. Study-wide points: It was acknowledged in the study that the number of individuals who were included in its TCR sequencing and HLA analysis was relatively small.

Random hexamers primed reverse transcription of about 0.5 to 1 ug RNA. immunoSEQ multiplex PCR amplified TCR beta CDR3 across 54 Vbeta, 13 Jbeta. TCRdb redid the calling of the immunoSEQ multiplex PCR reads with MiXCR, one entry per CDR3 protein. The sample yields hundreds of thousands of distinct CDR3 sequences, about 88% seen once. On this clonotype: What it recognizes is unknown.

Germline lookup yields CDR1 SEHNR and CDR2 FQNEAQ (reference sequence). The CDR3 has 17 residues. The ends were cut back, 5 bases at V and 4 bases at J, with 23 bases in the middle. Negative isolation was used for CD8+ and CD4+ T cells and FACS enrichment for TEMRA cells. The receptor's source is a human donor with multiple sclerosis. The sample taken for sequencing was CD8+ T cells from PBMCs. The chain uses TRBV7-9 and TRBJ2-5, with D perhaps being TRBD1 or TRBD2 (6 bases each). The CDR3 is CASSPPKGGGAGETQYF. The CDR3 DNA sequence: TGTGCCAGCAGCCCGCCCAAAGGAGGGGGAGCAGGAGAGACCCAGTACTTC.